The clone carrying this T cell receptor beta chain has just a few counts. This specimen belongs to a study of blood T cell repertoires in COVID-19. For the study at large: COVID-19 samples collected from the United States, Italy and Spain covered acute and convalescent phases. T cells, B-cell-depleted T cells, or PBMCs supplied cDNA or gDNA.

The germline V gene encodes CDR1 MNHEY and CDR2 SMNVEV (reference sequence). V gave up 6 bases and J gave up 1 base, with 22 bases separating them. The CDR3 contains 18 residues. Source study methods: Researchers report that nucleated cell counts were estimated from reference gene primer amplification. Only in-frame clones appear in the TCRdb table, and some are missing; sequencing was by immunoSEQ multiplex PCR. V, J and clone size reflect that table, while D and trimming were determined from the DNA. The table includes around 100,000 clones, roughly 90% detected once. The genes are TRBV27 and TRBJ2-1, with a weak D call TRBD2 (5 bases). Sequencing was done on a sample of peripheral blood. The clonotype was recovered from an older woman with acute or convalescent COVID-19. The CDR3 DNA reads as TGTGCCAGCAGCTATTTTGGGGTGGGAGAAACATCCTACAATGAGCAGTTCTTC. Protein: CASSYFGVGETSYNEQFF.